This is a list of T cell receptor beta chains from one sample in a study of cytomegalovirus exposure and HLA in healthy donors. The repertoire was sequenced with immunoSEQ multiplex PCR; TCRdb's copy has only in-frame clones and lacks some. Among over 150,000 clones listed, 68% were seen once. Sequenced: PBMCs. All receptors derive from a woman between 18 and 29 years old in good health and CMV-seropositive. CDR3s include the opening cysteine and the closing phenylalanine or tryptophan. Fields, in order: D gene, clone size, CDR3 length, J gene, V gene, CDR3 protein, CDR3 DNA. D genes are given only for firm matches. Rows give clone size only sometimes, using once, few, many, or a class for an expanded clone.

>TRBD1|.|17|TRBJ1-1|TRBV15
CATSKGVRQGTNTEAFF
TGTGCCACCAGCAAGGGCGTGCGACAGGGGACGAACACTGAAGCTTTCTTT
>TRBD1|few|14|TRBJ2-2|TRBV6-4
CASSTGVDTGELFF
TGTGCCAGCAGTACAGGGGTCGACACCGGGGAGCTGTTTTTT
>TRBD2|.|13|TRBJ2-1|TRBV27
CASRPAGGRGQFF
TGTGCCAGCAGGCCCGCGGGGGGGAGGGGGCAGTTCTTC
>.|.|21|TRBJ1-6|TRBV4-3
CASSQESSLIGGSSYNSPLHF
TGCGCCAGCAGCCAAGAATCCTCCCTGATTGGGGGGAGCTCCTATAATTCACCCCTCCACTTT
>TRBD2|.|14|TRBJ2-5|TRBV28
CASSLGLEEETQYF
TGTGCCAGCAGTCTGGGACTAGAGGAGGAGACCCAGTACTTC
>.|.|12|TRBJ1-2|TRBV28
CASSPTVYGYTF
TGTGCCAGCAGCCCCACGGTCTATGGCTACACCTTC
>.|.|14|TRBJ1-2|TRBV2
CASSEARANYGYTF
TGTGCCAGCAGTGAAGCCAGGGCTAACTATGGCTACACCTTC
>TRBD1|.|17|TRBJ2-2|TRBV4-2
CASSRLGQGSNTGELFF
TGTGCCAGCAGTCGTCTTGGACAGGGCTCGAACACCGGGGAGCTGTTTTTT
>.|few|17|TRBJ1-5|TRBV2
CASSVSMSSEEDQPQHF
TGTGCCAGCAGTGTTAGTATGTCATCCGAGGAGGATCAGCCCCAGCATTTT
>.|.|14|TRBJ2-3|TRBV5-4
CASYDITNTDTQYF
TGTGCCAGCTACGACATCACGAACACAGATACGCAGTATTTT
>.|.|13|TRBJ1-1|TRBV6-1
CASRFEGRAEAFF
TGTGCCAGCAGATTCGAGGGTCGGGCTGAAGCTTTCTTT
>TRBD1|.|16|TRBJ2-7|TRBV18
CASSPQGAHGSYEQYF
TGTGCCAGCTCACCTCAGGGGGCCCACGGCTCCTACGAGCAGTACTTC
>.|.|16|TRBJ1-6|TRBV30
CAWIPATIAGRSPLHF
TGTGCCTGGATCCCCGCTACTATTGCGGGGAGATCACCCCTCCACTTT
>.|.|13|TRBJ1-2|TRBV5-4
CASSLDGLNGYTF
TGTGCCAGCAGCTTGGACGGGTTGAATGGCTACACCTTC
>TRBD2|few|17|TRBJ2-7|TRBV4-2
CASSQEGLAAANYEQYF
TGTGCCAGCAGCCAAGAGGGGCTAGCGGCTGCGAACTACGAGCAGTACTTC
>.|.|15|TRBJ2-3|TRBV19
CASSSSSGTFYTQYF
TGTGCCAGTAGTTCCTCCTCCGGGACTTTCTATACGCAGTATTTT
>.|.|13|TRBJ2-7|TRBV4-1
CASSPPSRSEQYF
TGCGCCAGCAGCCCACCTTCTAGATCCGAGCAGTACTTC
>TRBD2|.|15|TRBJ2-7|TRBV11-2
CASSFSGKGGYEQYF
TGTGCCAGCAGCTTTAGCGGGAAGGGAGGGTACGAGCAGTACTTC
>TRBD1|few|15|TRBJ1-2|TRBV9
CASSETGGNSYGYTF
TGTGCCAGCAGCGAGACAGGGGGTAACAGCTATGGCTACACCTTC
>.|.|14|TRBJ2-1|TRBV4-3
CASSQAPGNNEQFF
TGCGCCAGCAGCCAGGCCCCCGGGAACAATGAGCAGTTCTTC
>TRBD1|.|15|TRBJ2-1|TRBV19
CASRPDRGGYNEQFF
TGTGCCAGTAGGCCGGACAGGGGTGGGTACAATGAGCAGTTCTTC
>.|.|13|TRBJ2-1|TRBV7-9
CASSFGRFNEQFF
TGTGCCAGCAGCTTCGGCAGGTTCAATGAGCAGTTCTTC
>TRBD2|.|15|TRBJ2-2|TRBV7-3
CASRSTAGKTGELFF
TGTGCCAGCAGGTCCACAGCGGGGAAAACCGGGGAGCTGTTTTTT
>.|.|16|TRBJ1-2|TRBV4-2
CASSQDLLALNYGYTF
TGTGCCAGCAGCCAAGATTTATTGGCTTTGAACTATGGCTACACCTTC
>TRBD1|few|14|TRBJ1-1|TRBV13
CASRAGTGNTEAFF
TGTGCCAGCAGGGCCGGGACAGGGAACACTGAAGCTTTCTTT
>TRBD2|.|15|TRBJ2-5|TRBV30
CAWSRLAGGLGTQYF
TGTGCCTGGAGTCGCCTAGCGGGGGGGTTAGGGACCCAGTACTTC
>TRBD2|few|19|TRBJ2-1|TRBV4-1
CASSQDWTSGSISYNEQFF
TGCGCCAGCAGCCAAGATTGGACTAGCGGGAGCATTTCCTACAATGAGCAGTTCTTC
>.|.|14|TRBJ2-3|TRBV5-8
CASMSLAGTDTQYF
TGTGCCAGCATGTCCTTAGCGGGCACAGATACGCAGTATTTT
>TRBD1|.|15|TRBJ1-6|TRBV2
CASSEGTGGVSPLHF
TGTGCCAGCAGTGAAGGGACAGGGGGCGTGTCACCCCTCCACTTT
>.|few|12|TRBJ1-2|TRBV28
CASSSEIRGYTF
TGTGCCAGCAGCAGCGAGATCCGCGGCTACACCTTC
>TRBD2|few|14|TRBJ2-7|TRBV5-6
CASSLGGGSYEQYF
TGTGCCAGCAGCTTGGGGGGGGGATCCTACGAGCAGTACTTC
>.|.|13|TRBJ1-1|TRBV7-3
CASSFGGNTEAFF
TGTGCCAGCAGCTTCGGTGGGAACACTGAAGCTTTCTTT
>.|few|15|TRBJ2-3|TRBV4-2
CASSQEDFGTDTQYF
TGTGCCAGCAGCCAAGAAGACTTTGGCACAGATACGCAGTATTTT
>.|.|15|TRBJ1-2|TRBV27
CASSSPPQGVNGYTF
TGTGCCAGCAGTTCTCCCCCCCAGGGCGTCAATGGCTACACCTTC
>TRBD2|.|14|TRBJ2-1|TRBV5-3
CARSLAGGPNEQFF
TGTGCCAGAAGCTTGGCGGGAGGGCCCAATGAGCAGTTCTTC
>TRBD1|once|16|TRBJ1-3|TRBV7-6
CASSLGGQPSGNTIYF
TGTGCCAGCAGCTTAGGGGGACAGCCCTCTGGAAACACCATATATTTT
>TRBD2|.|18|TRBJ2-3|TRBV11-3
CASSLDGDSGFMTDTQYF
TGTGCCAGCAGCTTAGATGGGGATAGCGGGTTCATGACAGATACGCAGTATTTT
>TRBD2|few|17|TRBJ2-5|TRBV2
CASSGQPLAGGRETQYF
TGTGCCAGCAGTGGACAACCTCTAGCGGGAGGACGGGAGACCCAGTACTTC
>.|.|13|TRBJ1-1|TRBV28
CASKEGMNTEAFF
TGTGCCAGTAAGGAGGGCATGAACACTGAAGCTTTCTTT
>.|.|14|TRBJ1-4|TRBV12-2
CASRPPPLWEKLFF
TGTGCAAGTCGCCCACCCCCCCTATGGGAAAAACTGTTTTTT
>.|.|13|TRBJ1-1|TRBV19
CASSGRRGGEAFF
TGTGCCAGTAGTGGCCGAAGAGGAGGTGAAGCTTTCTTT
>.|.|14|TRBJ2-3|TRBV6-5
CASSYSEFWDTQYF
TGTGCCAGCAGTTACTCGGAGTTTTGGGATACGCAGTATTTT
>.|.|13|TRBJ2-7|TRBV28
CASSKRRSYEQYF
TGTGCCAGCAGTAAGAGGCGGTCGTACGAGCAGTACTTC
>TRBD2|.|11|TRBJ2-5|TRBV7-2
CASSPSGNQYF
TGTGCCAGCAGCCCTAGCGGGAACCAGTACTTC
>TRBD2|.|19|TRBJ2-7|TRBV27
CASSPLHPGTSGSVYEQYF
TGTGCCAGCAGCCCCCTCCACCCCGGTACTAGCGGGAGCGTTTACGAGCAGTACTTC
>.|once|14|TRBJ2-3|TRBV9
CASSVGSSRDTQYF
TGTGCCAGCAGCGTAGGATCTAGCAGGGATACGCAGTATTTT
>.|.|15|TRBJ2-7|TRBV27
CASSLNSPMISEQYF
TGTGCCAGCAGTTTAAACTCTCCCATGATCTCCGAGCAGTACTTC
>TRBD2|.|14|TRBJ2-3|TRBV5-4
CASSLRLAADTQYF
TGTGCCAGCAGCTTGAGACTAGCGGCAGATACGCAGTATTTT
>TRBD1|.|15|TRBJ1-4|TRBV19
CASSSQTGGTEKLFF
TGTGCCAGTAGTTCTCAGACAGGGGGTACCGAAAAACTGTTTTTT
>.|.|14|TRBJ1-5|TRBV5-1
CASSWGGRNQPQHF
TGCGCCAGCAGTTGGGGGGGTCGGAATCAGCCCCAGCATTTT